This is a list of T cell receptor beta chains from one sample in a study of cytomegalovirus exposure and HLA in healthy donors. The repertoire was sequenced with immunoSEQ multiplex PCR; TCRdb's copy has only in-frame clones and lacks some. The sample lists over 130,000 clones; around 87% were seen once. Sample: PBMCs. Source of these receptors: a man younger than 35 in good health and CMV-seropositive. CDR3s include the opening cysteine and the closing phenylalanine or tryptophan. D genes are given only for firm matches. Clone size is not always given. Where it is, it says once, few, many or a class for expanded clones.

TRBV28	-	-	TRBJ1-4	TGTGCCAGCAGTTCGACGGCGAGCGCTGAAAAACTGTTTTTT	CASSSTASAEKLFF
TRBV11-2	few	TRBD1	TRBJ2-7	TGTGCCAGCAGCTTTTTAGGACAGGGATCCTACGAGCAGTACTTC	CASSFLGQGSYEQYF
TRBV27	-	-	TRBJ1-2	TGTGCCACCCGCCGAGGCTATGGCTACACCTTC	CATRRGYGYTF
TRBV27	-	TRBD2	TRBJ2-3	TGTGCCAGCAATGCGGGGGAGCGCACAGATACGCAGTATTTT	CASNAGERTDTQYF
TRBV10-3	-	-	TRBJ2-5	TGTGCCATCACCGAGGACAGCCGCGAGACCCAGTACTTC	CAITEDSRETQYF
TRBV7-9	-	TRBD1	TRBJ1-6	TGTGCCAGCAGCCTGGGACAGGGAGGATCACCCCTCCACTTT	CASSLGQGGSPLHF
TRBV11-3	-	-	TRBJ2-1	TGTGCCAGCAGTTTGGGAACTAGCCGCAATGAGCAGTTCTTC	CASSLGTSRNEQFF
TRBV9	-	-	TRBJ1-1	TGTGCCAGCAGCGTATCAGGGGCCTTGAACACTGAAGCTTTCTTT	CASSVSGALNTEAFF
TRBV7-9	-	TRBD1	TRBJ2-1	TGTGCCAGCAGCTTAGGGGGACAGGGTATAAATGAGCAGTTCTTC	CASSLGGQGINEQFF
TRBV10-3	-	-	TRBJ2-1	TGTGCCATCAGTGATTTGGCAGGGGAGCAGTTCTTC	CAISDLAGEQFF
TRBV4-1	-	-	TRBJ2-3	TGCGCCAGCAGCCAACCTCTCGAGGGAGCGGATACGCAGTATTTT	CASSQPLEGADTQYF
TRBV5-1	-	-	TRBJ2-4	TGCGCCAGCAGCTTGGAAGCCACCCTAGCCAAAAACATTCAGTACTTC	CASSLEATLAKNIQYF
TRBV27	once	-	TRBJ2-2	TGTGCCAGCAGTTCGGGGGGCGGCACCGGGGAGCTGTTTTTT	CASSSGGGTGELFF
TRBV4-1	-	-	TRBJ1-1	TGCGCCAGCAGCCAAGACGAAGGGGGGAACACTGAAGCTTTCTTT	CASSQDEGGNTEAFF
TRBV9	-	TRBD1	TRBJ1-6	TGTGCCAGCAGCGTAGGAAGACAGGGCTATAATTCACCCCTCCACTTT	CASSVGRQGYNSPLHF
TRBV5-4	-	TRBD2	TRBJ2-7	TGTGCCAGCAGCTTGTACGGCGCTAGCGGGAGAGCCGAGCAGTACTTC	CASSLYGASGRAEQYF
TRBV7-8	-	-	TRBJ2-1	TGTGCCAGCAGCTTCGGTTCCGGGAAGAACAATGAGCAGTTCTTC	CASSFGSGKNNEQFF
TRBV13	once	TRBD2	TRBJ2-1	TGTGCCAGCAGCTTAGGGACTAGCCCCCGCTACAATGAGCAGTTCTTC	CASSLGTSPRYNEQFF
TRBV30	-	-	TRBJ1-3	TGTGCTACCCTCAGGGTTTACGGAAACACCATATATTTT	CATLRVYGNTIYF
TRBV10-2	-	-	TRBJ2-2	TGCGCCAGCAGGGGCGACGGGGGAGCCGGGGAGCTGTTTTTT	CASRGDGGAGELFF
TRBV28	-	TRBD2	TRBJ2-6	TGTGCCAGCAGTTCACCGACTAGCGGGAGCTCTGGGGCCAACGTCCTGACTTTC	CASSSPTSGSSGANVLTF
TRBV19	-	-	TRBJ1-2	TGTGCCAGTAGTTTCGGGACTTATGGCTACACCTTC	CASSFGTYGYTF
TRBV28	-	-	TRBJ1-2	TGTGCCAGCAGTCTATGGACAGACTATGGCTACACCTTC	CASSLWTDYGYTF
TRBV6-5	-	TRBD1	TRBJ1-2	TGTGCCAGCAGTGATCCGGGACAGTCTTTTGGCTACACCTTC	CASSDPGQSFGYTF
TRBV6-1	-	-	TRBJ2-1	TGTGCCAGCAGTCCCCGCCCGGAGGGCCCCAATGAGCAGTTCTTC	CASSPRPEGPNEQFF
TRBV6-5	-	-	TRBJ1-4	TGTGCCAGCAGTTACTCCTACACCAAAACAGGGGAAAAACTGTTTTTT	CASSYSYTKTGEKLFF
TRBV2	-	TRBD2	TRBJ2-1	TGTGCCAGCAGTGATTGGGAGGGGCAGTTCTTC	CASSDWEGQFF
TRBV7-7	-	TRBD2	TRBJ2-1	TGTGCCAGCAGCCCAACTAGCGGGGGCTACAATGAGCAGTTCTTC	CASSPTSGGYNEQFF
TRBV5-6	-	TRBD2	TRBJ2-1	TGTGCCAGCAGCCTAAGAGGACTAGCCTTCGATGAGCAGTTCTTC	CASSLRGLAFDEQFF
TRBV9	-	TRBD2	TRBJ2-5	TGTGCCAGCAGCCCAAGAGGACTAGCCCACCAAGAGACCCAGTACTTC	CASSPRGLAHQETQYF
TRBV15	few	-	TRBJ1-2	TGTGCCACCAGCAGAGATACCCCAGAAGAGGCTCTAGGTGGCTACACCTTC	CATSRDTPEEALGGYTF
TRBV30	-	-	TRBJ1-2	TGTGCCTGGAGAGGGGTACTGGTCTATGGCTACACCTTC	CAWRGVLVYGYTF
TRBV6-4	-	-	TRBJ2-7	TGTGCCAGCAGTGAGGTGGCTAGCCTAGCCGAGCAGTACTTC	CASSEVASLAEQYF
TRBV5-8	-	TRBD2	TRBJ2-7	TGTGCCAGCAGCTGGGGGGCTAGCGGGAGTTACGAGCAGTACTTC	CASSWGASGSYEQYF
TRBV5-4	-	TRBD2	TRBJ2-1	TGTGCCAGCAGCTTGGGGCTAGCGGGGGGCGGGTCCTACAATGAGCAGTTCTTC	CASSLGLAGGGSYNEQFF
TRBV5-1	-	-	TRBJ1-5	TGCGCCAGCAGCTTATCCGGGACGGGAGGCAATCAGCCCCAGCATTTT	CASSLSGTGGNQPQHF
TRBV27	-	-	TRBJ2-2	TGTGCCAGCAGTTTCCGGAACACCGGGGAGCTGTTTTTT	CASSFRNTGELFF
TRBV7-2	-	-	TRBJ2-1	TGTGCCAGCAGCTTAGCGCTATCAGGGAGGTCTAATGAGCAGTTCTTC	CASSLALSGRSNEQFF
TRBV19	-	TRBD1	TRBJ1-2	TGTGCCAGTCTCGAAGCGGGGACAGGGAACTACTATGGCTACACCTTC	CASLEAGTGNYYGYTF
TRBV2	-	TRBD1	TRBJ2-1	TGTGCCAGCGGGGGACAGGGGGCGAAGGGAAATGAGCAGTTCTTC	CASGGQGAKGNEQFF
TRBV7-9	once	TRBD2	TRBJ2-3	TGTGCCAGCAGCAGAAAGCGGGAGCCCAGTTCAGATACGCAGTATTTT	CASSRKREPSSDTQYF
TRBV5-6	-	TRBD1	TRBJ2-3	TGTGCCAGCAGCAGGTACATCATGTGGGGACAGGGAGCAGATACGCAGTATTTT	CASSRYIMWGQGADTQYF
TRBV6-5	-	-	TRBJ2-4	TGTGCCAGCAGTTACTCGGGAGACCAAGCCAAAAACATTCAGTACTTC	CASSYSGDQAKNIQYF
TRBV11-2	-	TRBD2	TRBJ2-5	TGTGCCAGCAGCTTCCCGGGACTACAAGAGACCCAGTACTTC	CASSFPGLQETQYF
TRBV29-1	-	TRBD1	TRBJ1-1	TGCAGCGTCCTCCAGGGGGCAAACACTGAAGCTTTCTTT	CSVLQGANTEAFF
TRBV19	-	TRBD2	TRBJ2-3	TGTGCCAGTAGTATACTAGCGGGAGGCACAGATACGCAGTATTTT	CASSILAGGTDTQYF
TRBV7-2	-	-	TRBJ2-3	TGTGCCAGCAGCTTTCGACAGAGTACCACAGATACGCAGTATTTT	CASSFRQSTTDTQYF
TRBV5-6	once	-	TRBJ2-3	TGTGCCAGCTTTAGGCGGGAAAGCGGTGTCATAGATACGCAGTATTTT	CASFRRESGVIDTQYF
TRBV28	-	TRBD1	TRBJ1-5	TGTGCCAGCACCACAGGGGACAGGGATCTTGGCAATCAGCCCCAGCATTTT	CASTTGDRDLGNQPQHF
TRBV11-3	-	-	TRBJ2-7	TGTGCCAGCAGCCCACCGGGTAGCCACGAGCAGTACTTC	CASSPPGSHEQYF
TRBV28	-	TRBD1	TRBJ1-2	TGTGCCAGCAGTTTGGGACAGGGGGGCTACACCTTC	CASSLGQGGYTF
TRBV5-6	many	TRBD1	TRBJ2-7	TGTGCCAGTCAATCGGGACAGGGACCCTACGAGCAGTACTTC	CASQSGQGPYEQYF
TRBV2	-	-	TRBJ2-7	TGTGCCAGCAGTCCGGACTTCCACGAGCAGTACTTC	CASSPDFHEQYF